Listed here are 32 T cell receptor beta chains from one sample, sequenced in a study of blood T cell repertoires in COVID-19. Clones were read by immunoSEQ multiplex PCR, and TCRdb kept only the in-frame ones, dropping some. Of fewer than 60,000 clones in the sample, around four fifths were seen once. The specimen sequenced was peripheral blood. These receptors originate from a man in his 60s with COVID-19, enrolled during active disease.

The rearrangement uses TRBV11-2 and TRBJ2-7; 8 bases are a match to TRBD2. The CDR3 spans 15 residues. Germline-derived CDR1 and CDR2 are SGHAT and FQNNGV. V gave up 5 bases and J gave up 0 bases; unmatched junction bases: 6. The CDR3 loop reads CASSPRSGSSYEQYF. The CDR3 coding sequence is TGTGCCAGCAGCCCGCGAAGCGGGAGCTCCTACGAGCAGTACTTC.

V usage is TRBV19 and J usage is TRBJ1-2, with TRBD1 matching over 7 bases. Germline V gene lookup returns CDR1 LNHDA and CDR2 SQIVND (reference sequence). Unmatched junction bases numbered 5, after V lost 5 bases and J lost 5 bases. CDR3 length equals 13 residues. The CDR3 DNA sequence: TGTGCCAGTAGTCCCTCCAGGGGGTATGGCTACACCTTC. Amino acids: CASSPSRGYGYTF.

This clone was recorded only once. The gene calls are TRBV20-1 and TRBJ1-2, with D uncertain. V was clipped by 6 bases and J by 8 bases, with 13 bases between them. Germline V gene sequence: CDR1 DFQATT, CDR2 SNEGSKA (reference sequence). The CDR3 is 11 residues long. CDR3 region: CSALEAPGYTF. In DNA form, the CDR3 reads TGCAGTGCCTTGGAGGCTCCGGGCTACACCTTC.

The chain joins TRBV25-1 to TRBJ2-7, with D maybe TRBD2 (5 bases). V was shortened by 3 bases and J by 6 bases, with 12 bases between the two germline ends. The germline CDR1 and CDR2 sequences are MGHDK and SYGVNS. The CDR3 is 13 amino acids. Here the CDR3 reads CASSDSMGSEQYF. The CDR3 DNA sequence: TGTGCCAGCAGTGATTCAATGGGGAGCGAGCAGTACTTC.

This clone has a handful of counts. This CDR3 is CASIGSGNTIYF. CDR3 coding DNA: TGTGCCAGCATCGGCTCTGGAAACACCATATATTTT. The J gene is TRBJ1-3, the V gene TRBV5-8; D uncertain. V was shortened by 6 bases and J by 0 bases, with 4 bases between the two germline ends. The CDR3 runs 12 residues. Per germline, CDR1 SGHTS and CDR2 YDEGEE.

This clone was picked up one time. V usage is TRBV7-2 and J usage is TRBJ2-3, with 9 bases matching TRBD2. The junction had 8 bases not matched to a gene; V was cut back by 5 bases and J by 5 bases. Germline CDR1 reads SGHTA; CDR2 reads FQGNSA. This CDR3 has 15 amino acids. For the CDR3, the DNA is TGTGCCAGCAGCCCCAGCGGGAGGCCTGGAGATACGCAGTATTTT. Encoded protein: CASSPSGRPGDTQYF.

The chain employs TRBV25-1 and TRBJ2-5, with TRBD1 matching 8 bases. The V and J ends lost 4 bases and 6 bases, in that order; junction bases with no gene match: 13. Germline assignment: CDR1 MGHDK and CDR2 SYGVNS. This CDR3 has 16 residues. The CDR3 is CASSVGTGGPPKTQYF. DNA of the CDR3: TGTGCCAGCAGTGTGGGTACAGGGGGGCCCCCCAAGACCCAGTACTTC.

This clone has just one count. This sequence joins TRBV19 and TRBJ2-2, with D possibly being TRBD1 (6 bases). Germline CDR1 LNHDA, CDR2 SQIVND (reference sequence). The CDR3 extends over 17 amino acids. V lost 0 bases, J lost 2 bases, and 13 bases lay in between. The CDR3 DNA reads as TGTGCCAGTAGTATAGATAGCAGGGGCGATAACACCGGGGAGCTGTTTTTT. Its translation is CASSIDSRGDNTGELFF.

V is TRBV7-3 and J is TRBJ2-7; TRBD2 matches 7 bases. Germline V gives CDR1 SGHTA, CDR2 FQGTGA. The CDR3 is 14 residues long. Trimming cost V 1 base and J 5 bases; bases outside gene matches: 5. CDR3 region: CASSLSGSPHEQYF. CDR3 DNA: TGTGCCAGCAGCTTAAGCGGGAGTCCCCACGAGCAGTACTTC.

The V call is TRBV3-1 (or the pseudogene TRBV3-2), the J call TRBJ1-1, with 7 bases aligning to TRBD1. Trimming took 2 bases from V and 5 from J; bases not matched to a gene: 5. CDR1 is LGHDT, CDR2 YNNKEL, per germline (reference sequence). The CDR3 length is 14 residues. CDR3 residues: CASSQPQGRTEAFF. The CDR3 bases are TGTGCCAGCAGCCAACCACAGGGGAGGACTGAAGCTTTCTTT.

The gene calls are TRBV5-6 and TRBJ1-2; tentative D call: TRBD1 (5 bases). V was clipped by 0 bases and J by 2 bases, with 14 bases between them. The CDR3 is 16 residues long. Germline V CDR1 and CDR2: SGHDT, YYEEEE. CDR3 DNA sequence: TGTGCCAGCAGCTTGGACGGGTTTAACAGGAACTATGGCTACACCTTC. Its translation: CASSLDGFNRNYGYTF.

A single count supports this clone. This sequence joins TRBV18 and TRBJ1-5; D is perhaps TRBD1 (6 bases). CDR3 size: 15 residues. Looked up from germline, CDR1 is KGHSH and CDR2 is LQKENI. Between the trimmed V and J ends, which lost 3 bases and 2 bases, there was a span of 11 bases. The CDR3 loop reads CASSPSTGRNQPQHF. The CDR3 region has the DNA TGTGCCAGCTCACCTTCAACAGGGCGCAATCAGCCCCAGCATTTT.

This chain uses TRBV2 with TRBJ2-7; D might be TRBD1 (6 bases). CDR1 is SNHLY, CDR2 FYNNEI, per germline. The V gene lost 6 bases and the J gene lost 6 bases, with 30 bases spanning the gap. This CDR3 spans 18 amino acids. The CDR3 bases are TGTGCCAGCAGACAACTAGGAACTCTAACAGGGAGCGCTCTCGAGCAGTACTTC. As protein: CASRQLGTLTGSALEQYF.

In nucleotides, the CDR3 is TGCGCCAGCAGCATTCGACAGGGGATAACTGAAGCTTTCTTT. This gives the protein CASSIRQGITEAFF. V and J are TRBV4-1 and TRBJ1-1; 8 positions match TRBD1. Unmatched junction bases numbered 7, after V lost 5 bases and J lost 5 bases. The CDR3 runs 14 residues. CDR1 is MGHRA and CDR2 is YSYEKL in the germline V gene.

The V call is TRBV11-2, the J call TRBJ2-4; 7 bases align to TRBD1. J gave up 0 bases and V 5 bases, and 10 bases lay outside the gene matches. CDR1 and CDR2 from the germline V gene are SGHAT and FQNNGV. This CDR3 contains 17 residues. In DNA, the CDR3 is TGTGCCAGCAGCCGGATGGGACAGAATCTAGCCAAAAACATTCAGTACTTC. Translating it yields CASSRMGQNLAKNIQYF.

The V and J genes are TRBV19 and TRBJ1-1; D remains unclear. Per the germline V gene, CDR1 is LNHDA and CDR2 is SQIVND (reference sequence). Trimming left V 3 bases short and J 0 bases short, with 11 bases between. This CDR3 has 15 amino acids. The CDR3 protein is CASSIGRRVNTEAFF. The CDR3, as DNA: TGTGCCAGTAGTATCGGCAGGAGGGTGAACACTGAAGCTTTCTTT.

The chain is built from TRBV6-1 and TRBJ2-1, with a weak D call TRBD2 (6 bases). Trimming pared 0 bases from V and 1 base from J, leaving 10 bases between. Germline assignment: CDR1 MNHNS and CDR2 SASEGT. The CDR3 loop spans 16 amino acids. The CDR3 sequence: CASSEAPAGSYNEQFF. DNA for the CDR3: TGTGCCAGCAGTGAAGCCCCGGCGGGGTCCTACAATGAGCAGTTCTTC.

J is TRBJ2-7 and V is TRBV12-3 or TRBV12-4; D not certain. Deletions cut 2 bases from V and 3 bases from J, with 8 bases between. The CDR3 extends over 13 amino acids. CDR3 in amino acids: CASSLKPDYEQYF. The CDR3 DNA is TGTGCCAGCAGTTTAAAGCCCGACTACGAGCAGTACTTC.

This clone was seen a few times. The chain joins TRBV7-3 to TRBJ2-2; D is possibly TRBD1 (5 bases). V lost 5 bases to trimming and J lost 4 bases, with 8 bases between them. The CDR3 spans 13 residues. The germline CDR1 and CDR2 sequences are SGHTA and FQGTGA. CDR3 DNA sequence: TGTGCCAGCAGCCTCAGGGTCACCGGGGAGCTGTTTTTT. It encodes CASSLRVTGELFF.

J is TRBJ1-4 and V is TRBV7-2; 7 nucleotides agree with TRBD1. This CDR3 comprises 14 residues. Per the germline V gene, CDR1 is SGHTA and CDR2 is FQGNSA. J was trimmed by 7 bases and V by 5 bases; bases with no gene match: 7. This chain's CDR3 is CASSPDRAVEKLFF. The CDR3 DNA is TGTGCCAGCAGCCCCGACAGGGCGGTTGAAAAACTGTTTTTT.

CDR3 region: CASSLRGSVNVFF. The CDR3 DNA is TGTGCCAGCAGTTTACGCGGATCGGTTAACGTTTTCTTT. The J gene is TRBJ1-1, the V gene TRBV12-3 or TRBV12-4; D uncertain. Trimming pared 2 bases from V and 13 bases from J, leaving 17 bases between. This CDR3 has 13 residues.

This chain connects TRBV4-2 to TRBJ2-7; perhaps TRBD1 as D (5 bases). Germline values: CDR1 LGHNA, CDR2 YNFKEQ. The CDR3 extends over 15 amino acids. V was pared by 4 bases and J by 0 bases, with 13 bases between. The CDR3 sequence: CASSLHHDSSYEQYF. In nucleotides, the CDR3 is TGTGCCAGCAGCCTGCACCATGACAGCTCCTACGAGCAGTACTTC.

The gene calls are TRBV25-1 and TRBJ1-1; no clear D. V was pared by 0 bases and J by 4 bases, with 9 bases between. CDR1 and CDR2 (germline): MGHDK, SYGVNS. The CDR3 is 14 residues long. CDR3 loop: CASSEYRGSTEAFF. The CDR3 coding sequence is TGTGCCAGCAGTGAATATCGGGGAAGCACTGAAGCTTTCTTT.

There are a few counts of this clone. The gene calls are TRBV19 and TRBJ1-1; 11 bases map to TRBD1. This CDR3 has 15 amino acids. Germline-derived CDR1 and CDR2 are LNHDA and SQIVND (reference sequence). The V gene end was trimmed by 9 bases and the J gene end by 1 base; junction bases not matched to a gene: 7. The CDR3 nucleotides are TGTGCCAGCGGACAGGGGGCTAGGAGGAACACTGAAGCTTTCTTT. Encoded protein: CASGQGARRNTEAFF.

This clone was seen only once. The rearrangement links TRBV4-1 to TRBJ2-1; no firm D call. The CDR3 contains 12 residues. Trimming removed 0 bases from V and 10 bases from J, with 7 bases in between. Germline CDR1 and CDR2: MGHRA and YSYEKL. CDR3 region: CASSQDGWEQFF. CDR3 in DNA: TGCGCCAGCAGCCAAGACGGGTGGGAGCAGTTCTTC.

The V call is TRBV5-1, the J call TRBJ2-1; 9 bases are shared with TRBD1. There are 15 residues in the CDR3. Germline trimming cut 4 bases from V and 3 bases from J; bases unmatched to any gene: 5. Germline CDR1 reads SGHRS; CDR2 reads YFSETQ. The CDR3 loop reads CASSPPTGGYNEQFF. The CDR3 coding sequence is TGCGCCAGCAGCCCCCCGACAGGGGGCTACAATGAGCAGTTCTTC.

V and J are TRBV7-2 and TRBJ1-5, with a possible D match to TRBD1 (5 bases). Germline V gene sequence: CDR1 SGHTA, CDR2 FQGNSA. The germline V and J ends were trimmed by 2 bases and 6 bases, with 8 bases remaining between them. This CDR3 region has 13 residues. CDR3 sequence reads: CASSLSGRQPQHF. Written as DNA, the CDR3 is TGTGCCAGCAGCTTATCAGGGCGTCAGCCCCAGCATTTT. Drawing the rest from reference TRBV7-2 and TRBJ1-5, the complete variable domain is GAGVSQSPSNKVTEKGKDVELRCDPISGHTALYWYRQSLGQGLEFLIYFQGNSAPDKSGLPSDRFSAERTGGSVSTLTIQRTQQEDSAVYLCASSLSGRQPQHFGDGTRLSIL.

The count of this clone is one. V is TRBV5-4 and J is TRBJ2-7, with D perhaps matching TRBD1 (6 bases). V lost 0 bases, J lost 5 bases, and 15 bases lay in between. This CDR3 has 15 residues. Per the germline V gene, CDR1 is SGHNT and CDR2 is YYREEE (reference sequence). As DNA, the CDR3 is TGTGCCAGCAGCTTGGCGGGGACAAGCCCAAACGAGCAGTACTTC. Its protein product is CASSLAGTSPNEQYF.

The DNA for the CDR3 is TGCGCCAGCAGCTTGGCTCTTGCTTGGGCTAGCGGGCAGAATGAGCAGTTCTTC. This codes for CASSLALAWASGQNEQFF. The chain carries TRBV5-1 and TRBJ2-1, with 8 positions matching TRBD2. J lost 7 bases, V lost 0 bases, and 15 bases had no gene match. Germline V gene data show CDR1 as SGHRS and CDR2 as YFSETQ. The CDR3 sequence is 18 residues long.

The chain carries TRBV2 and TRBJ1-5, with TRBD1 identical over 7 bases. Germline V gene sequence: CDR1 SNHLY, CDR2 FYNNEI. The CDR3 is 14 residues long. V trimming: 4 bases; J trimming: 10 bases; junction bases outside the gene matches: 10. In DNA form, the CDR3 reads TGTGCCAGCAGTGGGGGACAGATTATGAGCCCCCAGCATTTT. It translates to CASSGGQIMSPQHF.

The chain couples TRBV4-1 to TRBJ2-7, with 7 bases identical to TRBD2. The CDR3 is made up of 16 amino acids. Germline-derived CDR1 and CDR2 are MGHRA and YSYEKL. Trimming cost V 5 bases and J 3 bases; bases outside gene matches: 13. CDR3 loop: CASSSYPTSGNYEQYF. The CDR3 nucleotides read TGCGCCAGCAGCTCCTACCCCACGAGCGGGAACTACGAGCAGTACTTC.

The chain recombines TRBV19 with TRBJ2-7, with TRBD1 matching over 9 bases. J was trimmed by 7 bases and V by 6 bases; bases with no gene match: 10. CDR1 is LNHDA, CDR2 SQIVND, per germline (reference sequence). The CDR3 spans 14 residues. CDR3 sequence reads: CASSAYGTGMEQYF. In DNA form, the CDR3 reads TGTGCCAGTAGCGCCTATGGGACAGGGATGGAGCAGTACTTC.